The present T cell receptor (beta chain) was sequenced within a study of vaccination effects on CD4 cells after COVID-19 (dated by TCRdb to between 2021 and 2024). In terms of the full investigation: In the ViraFEST assay, PBMC were stimulated with viral peptide pools, and antigen-specific CD4+ T cell clonotypes were then identified by expansion using TCR sequencing. Samples were taken from three convalescent patients early (day +14) and late (day +241, +227, +161 respectively) after vaccination. Post-vaccine samples across the study were collected a median of 72 days after the second dose, with a range of 14 to 241. Approximately 2 million PBMC per well were cultured with about 9.6 ug/ml peptides in IMDM containing around 4.6% human AB serum, around 10 IU/ml IL-2 and gentamicin. SARS-CoV-2 spike-specific CD4+ TCR repertoires from before and after mRNA vaccination were compared in COVID-19 convalescent patients and in infection-naive vaccine recipients. Altogether, over 9 COVID-19 convalescent patients and a handful of SARS-CoV-2-naive healthy vaccine recipients made up the full study. Cultures from other donors in the study were sequenced with the Oncomine TCR Beta short-read assay on an Illumina iSeq 100.

The CDR3 has 14 amino acids, counting the end cysteine and phenylalanine. Just the 42-base CDR3 DNA is kept, in frame starting at base 1. From a lookup of the germline V gene, CDR1 and CDR2 are MNHEY and SVGAGI. Trimming costs V 6 bases and J 1 base, and their ends lie 9 bases apart. Receptors were amplified or captured by the immunoSEQ multiplex PCR assay. DNA from the cultured and isolated CD4+ T cells underwent TCR beta CDR3 sequencing. On the study's bioinformatics: Non-productive TCR sequences were removed, reads were trimmed to the CDR3 region, and CDR3s of at least 7 amino acids were retained. The MANAFEST web app was used to pick out antigen-specific clonotypes by comparing their expansion in peptide wells with that in reference cultures. To be called positive, a clone needed expansion at FDR<0.05 compared with the reference and with all other wells, an odds ratio greater than 5, and a frequency greater than 0.1% in two replicate wells. Clonotypes significantly expanded in SARS-CoV-2 spike wells and in at least one common cold coronavirus spike condition were defined as cross-reactive. CDR3 similarity was assessed by Levenshtein distance with the stringdist R package, and unrooted trees were built with ape in R 3.6.1. As stored in TCRdb, this immuneACCESS dataset retains in-frame rearrangements with V and J assigned. A fraction of the clones does not appear; measured against another copy, unresolved V genes explain less than half of the discrepancy, and the remainder lacks a known reason. The DNA was the basis for D and trimming; V, J and clone size are from that table. This sample lists roughly 46,000 clones; over 60% were detected once. The ten largest clones add up to about 4.9% of the sample.

After 10 days of culture, CD4+ T cells were isolated with the EasySep CD4+ T cell isolation kit. PCR-confirmed SARS-CoV-2 infection had occurred in convalescent patients between March and December 2020, before the Alpha, Beta and Delta variants emerged in the United States. Participants received two doses of either the BNT162b2 or the mRNA-1273 mRNA SARS-CoV-2 vaccine. On days 3 and 7, half of the culture medium was replaced with fresh IL-2-containing medium. Unless noted otherwise, every peptide stimulation condition was cultured in triplicate wells. Using Ficoll-Paque Plus gradient centrifugation, PBMC were separated from whole blood and then either used fresh or cryopreserved at -140C. The QIAamp micro DNA kit was used to extract genomic DNA from the cultured CD4+ T cells. Points on this clone: Its antigen is still unknown. No much larger clone exists at a distance of one base, and base qualities are not known.

The full study reports these points: Among convalescent patients, the spike-reactive repertoire after vaccination was made up mainly of new vaccine-induced clones that were largely distinct from the clones induced by infection. Marked clonal contraction was observed in both infection-induced and vaccine-induced clones at late post-vaccination timepoints, consistent with waning T cell responses. The study was limited by a small number of convalescent patients and lacked early post-infection timepoints.

The sequence came from a human donor who had a prior SARS-CoV-2 infection. The chain couples TRBV6-5 to TRBJ1-4, with no reliable assignment of the D segment. The sequencing used CD4+ T cells from PBMCs cultured without peptide, collected after COVID-19 vaccination. The encoded CDR3 is CASRGQLTNEKLFF. The nucleotide sequence reads TGTGCCAGCAGAGGGCAGCTAACTAATGAAAAACTGTTTTTT.